These 7 T cell receptor beta chains originate from one sample sequenced in a study of T cells in tumors and immune-related adverse events. TCRdb's copy holds only in-frame clones and misses some; the assay was immunoSEQ multiplex PCR. The profile shows tens of thousands of clones, over 80% of them singletons. Specimen: lymph node tissue, collected from a patient treated with anti-PD-1 therapy. The receptors originated from a female donor with metastatic renal cell carcinoma.

V is TRBV27 and J is TRBJ1-1; D is unclear. Trimming removed 3 bases at V and 6 bases at J, with 8 bases between. Germline V gene lookup returns CDR1 MNHEY and CDR2 SMNVEV (reference sequence). CDR3 length: 12 residues. The CDR3 sequence is CASSFGGAEAFF. The DNA for the CDR3 is TGTGCCAGCAGTTTCGGCGGGGCTGAAGCTTTCTTT.

This chain uses TRBV18 with TRBJ2-1; D possibly corresponds to TRBD2 (6 bases). Germline V lookup: CDR1 KGHSH, CDR2 LQKENI. Trimming removed 0 bases at V and 1 base at J, with 13 bases between. The CDR3 length is 17 residues. The CDR3 nucleotides are TGTGCCAGCTCACCACCACACGGGGGAAGGTCCTACAATGAGCAGTTCTTC. The encoded protein is CASSPPHGGRSYNEQFF.

This clone appeared a single time. The chain couples TRBV28 to TRBJ2-2; no definite D call. This CDR3 is built from 10 residues. Between the trimmed V and J ends, which lost 8 bases and 13 bases, there was a span of 11 bases. CDR1 and CDR2 from the germline V gene are MDHEN and SYDVKM. The CDR3 loop is CASGLRRLFF. The CDR3 DNA reads as TGTGCCAGCGGATTAAGGAGGCTGTTTTTT. The whole variable domain, filled in from reference TRBV28 and TRBJ2-2, reads DVKVTQSSRYLVKRTGEKVFLECVQDMDHENMFWYRQDPGLGLRLIYFSYDVKMKEKGDIPEGYSVSREKKERFSLILESASTNQTSMYLCASGLRRLFFGEGSRLTVL.

In nucleotides, the CDR3 is TGTGCCAGCAGCTTATCTAGCGGGGGGGCCAACGAGCAGTACTTC. This sequence encodes CASSLSSGGANEQYF. The chain carries TRBV7-9 and TRBJ2-7, with TRBD2 matching 12 bases. J gave up 5 bases and V 2 bases, and 4 bases lay outside the gene matches. Germline V CDR1 and CDR2: SEHNR, FQNEAQ (reference sequence). The CDR3 totals 15 residues.

The rearrangement links TRBV2 to TRBJ2-6; 11 nucleotides match TRBD1. Germline CDR1 reads SNHLY; CDR2 reads FYNNEI. After removal of 6 bases from V and 2 bases from J, the junction contained 9 bases not matched to a gene. The CDR3 is 18 residues long. The CDR3 DNA sequence: TGTGCCAGCAGCGTGGAGGGGACAGGGGGAACTGGGGCCAACGTCCTGACTTTC. It is translated as CASSVEGTGGTGANVLTF.

This chain connects TRBV27 to TRBJ1-2, with a tentative D call TRBD1 (6 bases). Looked up from germline, CDR1 is MNHEY and CDR2 is SMNVEV (reference sequence). The CDR3 totals 13 residues. V was clipped by 2 bases and J by 8 bases, with 12 bases between them. This CDR3 is CASSLTGSGGYTF. CDR3 DNA sequence: TGTGCCAGCAGTTTAACAGGGTCGGGAGGCTACACCTTC.

The chain carries TRBV11-2 and TRBJ1-1; D is perhaps TRBD1 (6 bases). V shed 1 base and J shed 5 bases, with 14 bases lying between them. In germline, CDR1 is SGHAT, CDR2 FQNNGV. The CDR3 runs to 15 residues. The CDR3 spells CASSLASGATTEAFF. DNA of the CDR3: TGTGCCAGCAGCTTAGCATCGGGGGCGACGACTGAAGCTTTCTTT.